These 22 T cell receptor beta chains were sequenced from one sample in a study of T cell changes during pregnancy in multiple sclerosis. The protocol was immunoSEQ multiplex PCR, while the TCRdb copy is restricted to in-frame clones and leaves out a portion. The sample includes around 15,000 clones, 80% to 85% seen only once; the top ten take roughly a sixth. The sample here was CD8+ T cells from peripheral blood mononuclear cells, taken in the third trimester of pregnancy. All receptors come from a female donor in good health, enrolled as a control in a pregnancy study.

The gene calls are TRBV10-3 and TRBJ1-4; D remains ambiguous. This CDR3 region has 17 residues. The germline V gene encodes CDR1 ENHRY and CDR2 SYGVKD. V dropped 6 bases and J dropped 0 bases, with 17 bases sitting between them. CDR3 DNA: TGTGCCATCAGCGCCATCGAAGGAGGTCCAACTAATGAAAAACTGTTTTTT. This translates into CAISAIEGGPTNEKLFF.

The chain is built from TRBV10-3 and TRBJ2-3, with 8 bases identical to TRBD2. The CDR3 is 17 residues long. The V and J ends lost 2 bases and 1 base, in that order; junction bases with no gene match: 8. From germline, CDR1 is ENHRY and CDR2 SYGVKD. As DNA, the CDR3 is TGTGCCATCAGTGAGAGGGGTCGGGAGGGGCGCACAGATACGCAGTATTTT. Its translation is CAISERGREGRTDTQYF.

The chain couples TRBV9 to TRBJ2-2, with TRBD1 matching 10 bases. With V trimmed by 6 bases and J by 4 bases, 9 bases remained unmatched. This CDR3 has 16 residues. Per germline, CDR1 SGDLS and CDR2 YYNGEE. CDR3 protein: CASTLSRDRGTGELFF. CDR3 DNA: TGTGCCAGCACTCTTTCTAGGGACAGGGGCACCGGGGAGCTGTTTTTT.

The CDR3 is CASSTSDRASYGYTF. The CDR3 DNA follows: TGTGCCAGCAGCACATCCGACAGGGCCAGCTATGGCTACACCTTC. The chain employs TRBV7-9 and TRBJ1-2; 7 positions agree with TRBD1. This CDR3 region has 15 residues. V shed 5 bases and J 4 bases; nucleotides not matched to a gene: 10. Germline lookup yields CDR1 SEHNR and CDR2 FQNEAQ (reference sequence).

The chain carries TRBV27 and TRBJ1-5; D remains unclear. CDR1 MNHEY and CDR2 SMNVEV come from the germline V gene (reference sequence). The CDR3 spans 13 residues. V was clipped by 3 bases and J by 1 base, with 4 bases between them. The CDR3 DNA reads as TGTGCCAGCAGTTTGAGCAGCAATCAGCCCCAGCATTTT. Translation: CASSLSSNQPQHF.

The CDR3 is CASSVRTSGGYNEQFF. Written as DNA, the CDR3 is TGTGCCAGCAGCGTGCGGACTAGCGGGGGTTACAATGAGCAGTTCTTC. This rearrangement joins TRBV11-1 to TRBJ2-1, with 13 bases matching TRBD2. CDR1 is SGHAT, CDR2 FQDESV, per germline (reference sequence). This CDR3 contains 16 residues. The J segment lost 4 bases and the V segment lost 5 bases, leaving 5 bases of the junction unmatched.

In its sample, this clone was seen a few times. This chain links TRBV7-9 with TRBJ2-7, with D possibly being TRBD2 (6 bases). The germline CDR1 and CDR2 sequences are SEHNR and FQNEAQ (reference sequence). V was pared by 5 bases and J by 2 bases, with 13 bases between. The CDR3 length is 14 residues. CDR3 DNA sequence: TGTGCCAGCAGCACCCGGGACTGGACCTACGAGCAGTACTTC. It yields the protein CASSTRDWTYEQYF.

CDR3 residues: CASSQETGNYEQYF. In DNA form, the CDR3 reads TGCGCCAGCAGCCAAGAAACCGGTAACTACGAGCAGTACTTC. This chain joins TRBV4-1 and TRBJ2-7; D remains ambiguous. V was trimmed by 0 bases and J by 3 bases, leaving 9 bases between them. Germline V gene data show CDR1 as MGHRA and CDR2 as YSYEKL. CDR3 size: 14 residues.

The rearrangement joins TRBV7-8 to TRBJ2-2, with 8 bases identical to TRBD1. Germline CDR1 reads SGHVS; CDR2 reads FQNEAQ. This CDR3 comprises 17 residues. J lost 5 bases, V lost 1 base, and 9 bases had no gene match. The CDR3 DNA sequence: TGTGCCAGCAGCTTAGTGTTAGCAGGGGGCGAAACCGGGGAGCTGTTTTTT. Amino acids: CASSLVLAGGETGELFF. The whole variable domain, filled in from reference TRBV7-8 and TRBJ2-2, reads GAGVSQSPRYKVAKRGQDVALRCDPISGHVSLFWYQQALGQGPEFLTYFQNEAQLDKSGLPSDRFFAERPEGSVSTLKIQRTQQEDSAVYLCASSLVLAGGETGELFFGEGSRLTVL.

CDR3 nucleotide sequence: TGTGCCAGCAGCCCATACTTAGTCAATGAGCAGTTCTTC. This encodes CASSPYLVNEQFF. The rearrangement links TRBV7-7 to TRBJ2-1; no clear D gene. The CDR3 runs 13 residues. Looked up from germline, CDR1 is SSHAT and CDR2 is FNYEAQ (reference sequence). Trimming removed 5 bases from V and 6 bases from J, with 11 bases in between.

This chain uses TRBV30 with TRBJ2-1; no reliable D call. V was shortened by 1 base and J by 10 bases, with 8 bases between the two germline ends. CDR3 length: 11 residues. CDR1 GTSNPN and CDR2 SVGIG come from the germline V gene (reference sequence). The CDR3, as DNA: TGTGCCTGGAGTGAAGAACTAGAGCAGTTCTTC. This translates into CAWSEELEQFF.

The V gene is TRBV13, the J gene TRBJ2-7; D gene unclear. The CDR3 totals 15 residues. The germline V and J ends were trimmed by 2 bases and 2 bases, with 13 bases remaining between them. Germline lookup yields CDR1 PRHDT and CDR2 FYEKMQ (reference sequence). The CDR3 spells CASSLKFAGTYEQYF. The CDR3 DNA reads TGTGCCAGCAGCTTAAAGTTTGCAGGAACCTACGAGCAGTACTTC.

The rearrangement uses TRBV10-2 and TRBJ1-4; the D gene is possibly TRBD1 (5 bases). This CDR3 is built from 14 residues. Germline CDR1 reads WSHSY; CDR2 reads SAAADI. Trimming took off 4 bases at V and 5 bases at J, with 11 bases between the two ends. The CDR3 spells CASSGAGRNEKLFF. CDR3 bases: TGCGCCAGCAGTGGGGCGGGACGAAATGAAAAACTGTTTTTT.

The chain couples TRBV2 to TRBJ2-1, with 10 positions matching TRBD2. Germline CDR1 and CDR2: SNHLY and FYNNEI. The CDR3 is 13 amino acids. V was clipped by 9 bases and J by 9 bases; unmatched bases: 8. The CDR3 bases are TGTGCCAGTGATAGCGGGGGGCTCAGTGAGCAGTTCTTC. This translates into CASDSGGLSEQFF.

The CDR3 nucleotides read TGTGCCAGCAGGGGAGTCAACTATGGCTACACCTTC. Encoded protein: CASRGVNYGYTF. The chain links TRBV6-5 to TRBJ1-2; D call uncertain. With 6 bases removed from V and 2 bases from J, the gap between germline ends came to 7 bases. This CDR3 spans 12 amino acids. The germline CDR1 and CDR2 sequences are MNHEY and SVGAGI.

The chain has TRBV27 and TRBJ2-1; D gene unclear. Trimming removed 6 bases at V and 7 bases at J, with 10 bases between. CDR3 length: 12 residues. Germline assignment: CDR1 MNHEY and CDR2 SMNVEV (reference sequence). Here the CDR3 DNA reads TGTGCCAGCAGCCGTGTGAGTAATGAGCAGTTCTTC. As protein: CASSRVSNEQFF.

The rearrangement uses TRBV18 and TRBJ2-1, with D perhaps TRBD2 (5 bases). Germline V gene lookup returns CDR1 KGHSH and CDR2 LQKENI. Trimming shortened V by 1 base and J by 0 bases, and 10 bases separated the two germline ends. CDR3 length equals 16 residues. The chain's CDR3 is CASSPLEASSYNEQFF. CDR3 sequence (DNA): TGTGCCAGCTCACCACTGGAGGCGAGCTCCTACAATGAGCAGTTCTTC.

The genes are TRBV28 and TRBJ1-5; 7 nucleotides align to TRBD1. J gave up 10 bases and V 5 bases, and 14 bases lay outside the gene matches. The germline gives CDR1 MDHEN, CDR2 SYDVKM. The CDR3 contains 15 residues. In nucleotides, the CDR3 is TGTGCCAGCAGTCCTTCCGGGACAGTGGATGATCCCCAGCATTTT. Translated, it gives CASSPSGTVDDPQHF.

The chain recombines TRBV27 with TRBJ2-7; D not resolved. V was pared by 4 bases and J by 2 bases, with 9 bases between. CDR1 MNHEY and CDR2 SMNVEV come from the germline V gene (reference sequence). The CDR3 extends over 13 amino acids. The CDR3 DNA follows: TGTGCCAGCAGTTACTCCACTACCTACGAGCAGTACTTC. Translated, it gives CASSYSTTYEQYF.

The J gene is TRBJ2-7, the V gene TRBV18; possible D gene TRBD1, 5 bases. The CDR3 covers 14 residues. Trimming removed 0 bases from V and 2 bases from J, with 8 bases in between. Germline CDR1 is KGHSH and CDR2 is LQKENI. This chain's CDR3 is CASSPPDTTYEQYF. DNA of the CDR3: TGTGCCAGCTCACCACCGGACACAACCTACGAGCAGTACTTC.

This chain links TRBV4-1 with TRBJ1-4; D is perhaps TRBD1 (5 bases). Trimming took 0 bases from V and 4 from J, leaving 9 bases between them. Germline-derived CDR1 and CDR2 are MGHRA and YSYEKL. The CDR3 consists of 15 residues. CDR3 amino acids: CASSQDGAVNEKLFF. The CDR3 nucleotides are TGCGCCAGCAGCCAAGATGGGGCAGTTAATGAAAAACTGTTTTTT.

The chain uses TRBV6-5 and TRBJ1-3, with a tentative D call TRBD1 (5 bases). V shed 3 bases and J shed 3 bases, with 9 bases lying between them. This CDR3 has 14 amino acids. Germline CDR1 reads MNHEY; CDR2 reads SVGAGI. The CDR3 sequence: CASSYSGGGNTIYF. The CDR3 nucleotides are TGTGCCAGCAGTTATTCGGGGGGTGGAAACACCATATATTTT.